This T cell receptor (beta chain) was obtained from a study of T cell changes during pregnancy in multiple sclerosis. Germline-derived CDR1 and CDR2 are LNHNV and YYDKDF (reference sequence). The CDR3 sequence is 14 residues long. The ends lost 4 bases at V and 8 bases at J; junction bases unmatched: 4. This table comes from immunoSEQ multiplex PCR, and its TCRdb copy is limited to in-frame clones, with some not included. Among more than 55,000 clones, about nine tenths were seen once, and the ten largest hold about 1.2%. The chain employs TRBV15 and TRBJ1-6; 8 nucleotides match TRBD1. The sequence came from a female donor in good health, enrolled as a control in a pregnancy study. The sequencing here drew on peripheral blood, taken after pregnancy. The CDR3 DNA is TGTGCCACCAGCAAGGCAGGGGGCTATTCACCCCTCCACTTT. This codes for CATSKAGGYSPLHF.